These 25 T cell receptor beta chains were all obtained from the same sample, sequenced in a study of OX40 agonist ivuxolimab in advanced cancers. Method: immunoSEQ multiplex PCR; TCRdb's copy keeps in-frame clones and lacks some. Of about 64,000 clones listed, roughly four fifths are singletons. This specimen was CD4+ or CD8+ T cells sorted from blood, taken in a trial of the OX40 agonist ivuxolimab. The origin of the receptors is an adult with an advanced solid tumor such as melanoma, head and neck, liver or kidney cancer.

The chain joins TRBV7-2 to TRBJ2-1, with 9 bases identical to TRBD2. The germline CDR1 and CDR2 sequences are SGHTA and FQGNSA. This CDR3 spans 14 amino acids. Losses at the gene ends were 3 bases for V and 6 bases for J; bases not matched to a gene: 3. The CDR3 DNA is TGTGCCAGCAGCTTGGAGCGGGAGGTCAATGAGCAGTTCTTC. Amino acid sequence: CASSLEREVNEQFF.

The rearrangement links TRBV6-1 to TRBJ1-1; D is possibly TRBD1 (5 bases). Between the trimmed V and J ends, which lost 8 bases and 1 base, there was a span of 11 bases. The CDR3 runs 13 residues. The germline V gene has CDR1 MNHNS and CDR2 SASEGT. CDR3 region: CASERQPNTEAFF. The CDR3 bases are TGTGCCAGCGAGCGACAGCCGAACACTGAAGCTTTCTTT.

The count of this clone is one. The genes are TRBV7-8 and TRBJ1-2; weak D call: TRBD1 (6 bases). The CDR3 is 16 residues long. Trimming pared 5 bases from V and 3 bases from J, leaving 19 bases between. CDR1 and CDR2 (germline): SGHVS, FQNEAQ. The CDR3 DNA sequence: TGTGCCAGCAGCCCCACAATCCTCACAGGGTACTATGGCTACACCTTC. Translating gives CASSPTILTGYYGYTF.

V usage is TRBV4-1 and J usage is TRBJ2-6; 10 bases match TRBD1. The CDR3 consists of 18 residues. Germline V lookup: CDR1 MGHRA, CDR2 YSYEKL. J gave up 0 bases and V 4 bases, and 6 bases lay outside the gene matches. CDR3 DNA: TGCGCCAGCAGCCCTAGACAGGGGGCCGCCTCTGGGGCCAACGTCCTGACTTTC. Protein sequence: CASSPRQGAASGANVLTF.

The chain employs TRBV5-4 and TRBJ2-7; D not certain. CDR1 and CDR2 from the germline V gene are SGHNT and YYREEE (reference sequence). The CDR3 has 12 amino acids. V dropped 4 bases and J dropped 4 bases, with 9 bases sitting between them. The CDR3 sequence: CASSPDGYEQYF. The CDR3 coding sequence is TGTGCCAGCAGCCCCGACGGGTACGAGCAGTACTTC.

This clone has only a few counts. The V call is TRBV30, the J call TRBJ1-2; 8 bases are shared with TRBD1. V shed 0 bases and J 8 bases; nucleotides not matched to a gene: 11. The CDR3 covers 15 residues. Germline CDR1 is GTSNPN and CDR2 is SVGIG (reference sequence). The CDR3 region has the DNA TGTGCCTGGAGTGTTTCGCAGGGGGCGAGATTCGGCTACACCTTC. It encodes CAWSVSQGARFGYTF.

The V gene is TRBV19, the J gene TRBJ2-1, with 7 bases that match TRBD2. This CDR3 has 13 amino acids. CDR1 and CDR2 from the germline V gene are LNHDA and SQIVND (reference sequence). J lost 10 bases, V lost 8 bases, and 11 bases had no gene match. Here the CDR3 reads CASSWEGVSEQFF. The CDR3 region has the DNA TGTGCCAGTTCTTGGGAGGGAGTGAGCGAGCAGTTCTTC.

V and J are TRBV2 and TRBJ1-3; TRBD1 agrees at 9 bases. CDR3 length equals 15 residues. Germline V gene sequence: CDR1 SNHLY, CDR2 FYNNEI. V lost 8 bases, J lost 2 bases, and 7 bases stayed unmatched. The CDR3 DNA reads TGTGCCAGCCTCATACGGGACAGGGCTGGAAACACCATATATTTT. It encodes CASLIRDRAGNTIYF.

The CDR3 reads CASSVRARLNYGYTF. CDR3 coding DNA: TGTGCCAGCAGCGTCCGGGCCAGATTAAACTATGGCTACACCTTC. The genes are TRBV5-6 and TRBJ1-2, with D hard to call. The CDR3 has 15 residues. Trimming left V 4 bases short and J 2 bases short, with 15 bases between. Germline V gene data show CDR1 as SGHDT and CDR2 as YYEEEE.

This clone was counted a single time. The chain is built from TRBV6-5 and TRBJ1-2, with D uncertain. This CDR3 spans 14 amino acids. V was cut by 0 bases and J by 5 bases, with 10 bases left in between. Germline loops: CDR1 MNHEY, CDR2 SVGAGI. In DNA form, the CDR3 reads TGTGCCAGCAGTTACTCGGGTTCGGGTTATGGCTACACCTTC. Protein: CASSYSGSGYGYTF.

CDR3 sequence reads: CASSSYRERDTIYF. The CDR3 nucleotides are TGTGCCAGCAGCTCATACAGGGAACGGGACACCATATATTTT. V gene TRBV9 combines with J gene TRBJ1-3; a weak D match, TRBD1 (6 bases). The length of the CDR3 is 14 residues. The ends were cut back, 4 bases at V and 8 bases at J, with 16 bases in the middle. Germline V lookup: CDR1 SGDLS, CDR2 YYNGEE. Filled out from reference TRBV9 and TRBJ1-3, the complete variable domain reads DSGVTQTPKHLITATGQRVTLRCSPRSGDLSVYWYQQSLDQGLQFLIQYYNGEERAKGNILERFSAQQFPDLHSELNLSSLELGDSALYFCASSSYRERDTIYFGEGSWLTVV.

Many counts were recorded for this clone. The rearrangement uses TRBV28 and TRBJ1-2, with 7 bases lining up with TRBD1. The CDR3 sequence is 11 residues long. The germline CDR1 and CDR2 sequences are MDHEN and SYDVKM. V lost 11 bases and J lost 7; bases outside the gene matches: 7. CDR3 sequence reads: CAAGTDGGYTF. The DNA for the CDR3 is TGTGCCGCAGGGACAGACGGTGGCTACACCTTC.

This chain links TRBV15 with TRBJ2-7; D is unresolved. Trimming removed 0 bases at V and 3 bases at J, with 6 bases between. The germline V gene has CDR1 LNHNV and CDR2 YYDKDF (reference sequence). The CDR3 contains 13 residues. The CDR3, as DNA: TGTGCCACCAGCAGAGATCGGAGCTACGAGCAGTACTTC. Protein sequence: CATSRDRSYEQYF.

The gene calls are TRBV27 and TRBJ2-1, with 9 bases that match TRBD1. Trimming at V came to 4 bases and at J to 9 bases, leaving 10 bases not matched to a gene. The CDR3 is made up of 15 amino acids. Germline V gene data show CDR1 as MNHEY and CDR2 as SMNVEV (reference sequence). Here the CDR3 DNA reads TGTGCCAGCAGTTCGACTGGACAGGGGAAAGGTGAGCAGTTCTTC. It encodes CASSSTGQGKGEQFF.

The V call is TRBV5-1, the J call TRBJ2-3, with D hard to call. Trimming pared 2 bases from V and 1 base from J, leaving 5 bases between. This CDR3 is built from 13 residues. The germline V gene has CDR1 SGHRS and CDR2 YFSETQ. In DNA form, the CDR3 reads TGCGCCAGCAGCTTTGAAGGCACAGATACGCAGTATTTT. Encoded protein: CASSFEGTDTQYF.

V is TRBV6-1 and J is TRBJ2-2; D not resolved. The CDR3 runs 13 residues. Trimming pared 6 bases from V and 6 bases from J, leaving 11 bases between. CDR1 MNHNS and CDR2 SASEGT come from the germline V gene. Written as DNA, the CDR3 is TGTGCCAGCAGCCTGGGCTTGCCCGGGGAGCTGTTTTTT. Protein: CASSLGLPGELFF.

A few counts support this clone. The rearrangement links TRBV7-3 to TRBJ2-1, with 7 bases aligning to TRBD1. The trim removed 5 bases at V and 7 bases at J, leaving 8 bases unmatched. The CDR3 spans 14 residues. Per the germline V gene, CDR1 is SGHTA and CDR2 is FQGTGA. DNA of the CDR3: TGTGCCAGCAGCCCCCGTGGGACAGTTAATGAGCAGTTCTTC. It translates to CASSPRGTVNEQFF.

The chain recombines TRBV11-2 with TRBJ2-3; possible D gene TRBD2, 5 bases. Germline values: CDR1 SGHAT, CDR2 FQNNGV. CDR3 length: 16 residues. Trimming removed 5 bases from V and 5 bases from J, with 20 bases in between. The CDR3 DNA sequence: TGTGCCAGCAGCCTGGAAGCGGATCCCTGGGAAGATACGCAGTATTTT. Translating gives CASSLEADPWEDTQYF.

This chain uses TRBV27 with TRBJ2-5; TRBD2 aligns across 11 bases. The CDR3 runs 21 residues. The V gene's germline CDR1 is MNHEY and CDR2 SMNVEV (reference sequence). Germline trimming cut 0 bases from V and 0 bases from J; bases unmatched to any gene: 15. The CDR3 nucleotides are TGTGCCAGCAGTTTATCGTTTGGGAGATTGAGGACTAGCGGGTACCAAGAGACCCAGTACTTC. Amino acid sequence: CASSLSFGRLRTSGYQETQYF.

This chain joins TRBV19 and TRBJ2-7; D might be TRBD1 or TRBD2, each matching 5 bases. The CDR3 runs 15 residues. Germline V CDR1 and CDR2: LNHDA, SQIVND (reference sequence). The ends were cut back, 7 bases at V and 3 bases at J, with 19 bases in the middle. The chain's CDR3 is CASTPGQGRVYEQYF. In DNA, the CDR3 is TGTGCCAGTACCCCGGGGCAGGGAAGGGTCTACGAGCAGTACTTC. Filled out from reference TRBV19 and TRBJ2-7, the complete variable domain reads DGGITQSPKYLFRKEGQNVTLSCEQNLNHDAMYWYRQDPGQGLRLIYYSQIVNDFQKGDIAEGYSVSREKKESFPLTVTSAQKNPTAFYLCASTPGQGRVYEQYFGPGTRLTVT.

The CDR3 DNA reads as TGTGCCAGCAGCATCCGACAGGGGGCGCAGGGCTACACCTTC. The encoded protein is CASSIRQGAQGYTF. V is TRBV5-6 and J is TRBJ1-2; 10 positions match TRBD1. The CDR3 length is 14 residues. Trimming removed 4 bases from V and 8 bases from J; junction bases left unmatched: 8. Germline CDR1 SGHDT, CDR2 YYEEEE.

V and J are TRBV5-1 and TRBJ2-5, with 10 bases identical to TRBD2. The J segment lost 3 bases and the V segment lost 4 bases, leaving 6 bases of the junction unmatched. Germline values: CDR1 SGHRS, CDR2 YFSETQ. The CDR3 covers 15 residues. The CDR3 is CASSQLAGREETQYF. The CDR3 DNA reads as TGCGCCAGCAGCCAACTAGCGGGGAGAGAAGAGACCCAGTACTTC.

The chain has TRBV4-1 and TRBJ2-2, with no clear D. Trimming pared 1 base from V and 0 bases from J, leaving 15 bases between. The CDR3 runs to 18 residues. Germline CDR1 MGHRA, CDR2 YSYEKL. The CDR3 loop reads CASSQGTPQETNTGELFF. As DNA, the CDR3 is TGCGCCAGCAGCCAAGGAACCCCGCAGGAGACGAACACCGGGGAGCTGTTTTTT.

This sequence joins TRBV6-1 and TRBJ2-2; D unclear. The germline CDR1 and CDR2 sequences are MNHNS and SASEGT. The CDR3 extends over 13 amino acids. V was pared by 8 bases and J by 2 bases, with 9 bases between. CDR3 region: CASLDLNTGELFF. CDR3 sequence (DNA): TGTGCCAGCCTGGACCTTAACACCGGGGAGCTGTTTTTT.

This clone was recorded once. V is TRBV6-5 and J is TRBJ1-1, with D tentatively TRBD1 (5 bases). The CDR3 has 14 amino acids. V lost 6 bases and J lost 6, with 17 bases in between. Germline V CDR1 and CDR2: MNHEY, SVGAGI. The CDR3: CASSPPPGGSEAFF. The CDR3 DNA is TGTGCCAGCAGCCCCCCCCCGGGGGGTTCTGAAGCTTTCTTT.